The present T cell receptor beta chain was sequenced within a study of cytomegalovirus exposure and HLA in healthy donors. The CDR3 runs 15 residues. Germline CDR1 is MNHEY and CDR2 is SMNVEV (reference sequence). V was pared by 3 bases and J by 9 bases, with 18 bases between. Primers included in the PCR were 60 Vbeta and 13 Jbeta primers. Clones were sequenced by immunoSEQ multiplex PCR, and TCRdb holds only the in-frame ones, with some missing. The table shows under 200,000 clones, with 65% to 85% occurring only once. Only one count was recorded for this clone. The receptor was isolated from a middle-aged woman in good health and CMV-seropositive. Sequencing was carried out using PBMCs. The chain joins TRBV27 to TRBJ1-3; D gene uncertain. CDR3 coding DNA: TGTGCCAGCAGTTTTTCAGGTTTTGGGGAGACCACCATATATTTT. Its protein product is CASSFSGFGETTIYF.